Sequencing of this T cell receptor beta chain was carried out in a study of T cells in Graves' hyperthyroidism and ophthalmopathy. This CDR3 spans 14 amino acids. Germline V gene data show CDR1 as SGHRS and CDR2 as YFSETQ. V lost 0 bases to trimming and J lost 0 bases, with 5 bases between them. This clonotype was seen repeatedly, ten times or more. Its antigen is currently unknown. Study results and caveats: Ophthalmopathy was model-predicted a median about 7.1 months pre-onset.

A Clinical Activity Score of at least 3, a NOSPECS grade of at least 4 and a duration under 3 months were recorded in the ophthalmopathy patients. Amplification of TCR beta CDR3 regions used RNA as the template. Initially, a first-round RT-PCR of the TCR CDR3 employed the HTBI primer set. TCRdb passed the multiplex PCR reads through MiXCR, listing each CDR3 protein once. The table shows around 600,000 distinct CDR3 sequences, with about 15% occurring only once. This sequence joins TRBV5-1 and TRBJ2-3; no definite D call. Sequencing input: blood. The source of this sequence is a woman aged 45-60 years with Graves' ophthalmopathy. The CDR3 sequence: CASSLARSTDTQYF. The CDR3 DNA sequence: TGCGCCAGCAGCTTGGCAAGGAGCACAGATACGCAGTATTTT. The entire variable domain, with the rest obtained from reference TRBV5-1 and TRBJ2-3, is as follows: KAGVTQTPRYLIKTRGQQVTLSCSPISGHRSVSWYQQTPGQGLQFLFEYFSETQRNKGNFPGRFSGRQFSNSRSEMNVSTLELGDSALYLCASSLARSTDTQYFGPGTRLTVL.